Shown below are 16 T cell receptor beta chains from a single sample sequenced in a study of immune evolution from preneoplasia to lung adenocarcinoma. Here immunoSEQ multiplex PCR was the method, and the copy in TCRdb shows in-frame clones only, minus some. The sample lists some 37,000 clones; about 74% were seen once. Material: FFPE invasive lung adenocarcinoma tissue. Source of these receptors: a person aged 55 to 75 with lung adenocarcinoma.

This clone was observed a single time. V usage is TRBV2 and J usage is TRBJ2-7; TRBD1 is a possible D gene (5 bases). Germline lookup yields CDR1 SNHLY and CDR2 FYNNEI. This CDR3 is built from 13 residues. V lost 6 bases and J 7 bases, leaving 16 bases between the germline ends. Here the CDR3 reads CASRSAGFREQYF. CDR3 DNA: TGTGCCAGCAGGAGTGCAGGGTTTAGGGAGCAGTACTTC.

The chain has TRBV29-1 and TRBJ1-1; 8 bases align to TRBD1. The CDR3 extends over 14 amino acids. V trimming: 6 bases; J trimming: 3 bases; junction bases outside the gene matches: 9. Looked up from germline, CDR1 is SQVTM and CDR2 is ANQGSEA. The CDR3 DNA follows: TGCAGCGTAAAAATGGGACAGGATTACACTGAAGCTTTCTTT. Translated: CSVKMGQDYTEAFF.

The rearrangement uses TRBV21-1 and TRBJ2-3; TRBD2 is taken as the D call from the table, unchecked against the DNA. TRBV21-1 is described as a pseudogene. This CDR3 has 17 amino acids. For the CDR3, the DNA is TGTGCCAGCAGCAAAGCACCGGGACTCCGGGGTCCAGATACGCAGTATTTT. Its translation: CASSKAPGLRGPDTQYF.

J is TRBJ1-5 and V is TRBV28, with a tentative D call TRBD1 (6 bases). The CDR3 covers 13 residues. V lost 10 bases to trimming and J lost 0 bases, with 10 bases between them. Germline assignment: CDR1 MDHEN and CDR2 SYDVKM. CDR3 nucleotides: TGTGCCACCCGGACAGATAGCAATCAGCCCCAGCATTTT. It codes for CATRTDSNQPQHF.

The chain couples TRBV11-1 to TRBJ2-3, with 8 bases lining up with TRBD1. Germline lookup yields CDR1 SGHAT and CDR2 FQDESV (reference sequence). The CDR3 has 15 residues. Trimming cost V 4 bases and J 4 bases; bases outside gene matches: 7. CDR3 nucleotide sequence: TGTGCCAGCAGCTCCCGGCAGGGGGCTGCAGATACGCAGTATTTT. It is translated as CASSSRQGAADTQYF.

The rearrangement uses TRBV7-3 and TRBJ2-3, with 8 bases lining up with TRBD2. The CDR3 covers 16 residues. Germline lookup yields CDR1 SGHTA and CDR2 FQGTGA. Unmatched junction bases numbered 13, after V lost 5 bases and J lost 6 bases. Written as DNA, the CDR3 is TGTGCCAGCAGCCCGGCCGGAGCGGGAGTGAGCGATACGCAGTATTTT. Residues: CASSPAGAGVSDTQYF.

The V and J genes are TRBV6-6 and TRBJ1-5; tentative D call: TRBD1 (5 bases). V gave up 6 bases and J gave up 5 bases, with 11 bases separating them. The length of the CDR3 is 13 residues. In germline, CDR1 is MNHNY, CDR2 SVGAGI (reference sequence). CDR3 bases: TGTGCCAGCAGACCAGGGTCCCATCAGCCCCAGCATTTT. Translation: CASRPGSHQPQHF.

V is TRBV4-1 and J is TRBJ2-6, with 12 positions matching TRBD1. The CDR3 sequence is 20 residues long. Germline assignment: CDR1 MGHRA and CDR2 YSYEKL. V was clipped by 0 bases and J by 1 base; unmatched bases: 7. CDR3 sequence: CASSQEGGTGGASGANVLTF. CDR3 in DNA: TGCGCCAGCAGCCAAGAGGGGGGGACAGGGGGCGCTTCTGGGGCCAACGTCCTGACTTTC.

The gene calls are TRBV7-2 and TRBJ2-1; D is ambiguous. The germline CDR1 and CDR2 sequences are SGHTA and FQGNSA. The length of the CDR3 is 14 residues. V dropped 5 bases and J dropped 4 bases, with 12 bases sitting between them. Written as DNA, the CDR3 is TGTGCCAGCAGCCTGGCCCTAAATTACAATGAGCAGTTCTTC. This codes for CASSLALNYNEQFF. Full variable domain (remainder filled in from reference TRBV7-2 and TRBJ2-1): GAGVSQSPSNKVTEKGKDVELRCDPISGHTALYWYRQSLGQGLEFLIYFQGNSAPDKSGLPSDRFSAERTGGSVSTLTIQRTQQEDSAVYLCASSLALNYNEQFFGPGTRLTVL.

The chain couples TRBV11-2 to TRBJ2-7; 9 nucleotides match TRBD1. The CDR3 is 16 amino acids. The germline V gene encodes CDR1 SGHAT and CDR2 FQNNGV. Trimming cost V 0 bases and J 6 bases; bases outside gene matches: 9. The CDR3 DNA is TGTGCCAGCAGCTTAGATCCGGCTGGGACAGGGACCGAGCAGTACTTC. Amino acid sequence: CASSLDPAGTGTEQYF.

The CDR3: CASSDGLAGGVEQFF. For the CDR3, the DNA is TGCGCCAGCAGCGACGGACTAGCGGGAGGGGTTGAGCAGTTCTTC. V gene TRBV5-1 combines with J gene TRBJ2-1; the match to TRBD2 covers 15 bases. V shed 4 bases and J 9 bases; nucleotides not matched to a gene: 5. Germline V gene lookup returns CDR1 SGHRS and CDR2 YFSETQ. This CDR3 is 15 amino acids long.

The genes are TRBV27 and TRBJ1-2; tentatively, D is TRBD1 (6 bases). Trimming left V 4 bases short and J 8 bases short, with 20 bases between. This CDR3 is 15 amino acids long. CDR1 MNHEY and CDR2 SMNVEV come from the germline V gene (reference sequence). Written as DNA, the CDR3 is TGTGCCAGCAGTTACCACTCTCGGGGGGCGTGGGGCTACACCTTC. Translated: CASSYHSRGAWGYTF.

This CDR3 reads CASRRQGTYEQYF. Here the CDR3 DNA reads TGTGCCAGCAGAAGACAGGGTACCTACGAGCAGTACTTC. The gene calls are TRBV2 and TRBJ2-7, with 7 bases fitting TRBD1. J lost 2 bases, V lost 6 bases, and 4 bases had no gene match. Germline V lookup: CDR1 SNHLY, CDR2 FYNNEI. The CDR3 is 13 residues long.

The CDR3, as DNA: TGTGCCAGCTCACCCCCGGAAATGCAATGGGGGCTCTACGAGCAGTACTTC. Translated: CASSPPEMQWGLYEQYF. The V gene is TRBV18, the J gene TRBJ2-7, with D tentatively TRBD1 (6 bases). CDR1 is KGHSH, CDR2 LQKENI, per germline. Trimming took off 3 bases at V and 3 bases at J, with 21 bases between the two ends. The CDR3 is made up of 17 amino acids.

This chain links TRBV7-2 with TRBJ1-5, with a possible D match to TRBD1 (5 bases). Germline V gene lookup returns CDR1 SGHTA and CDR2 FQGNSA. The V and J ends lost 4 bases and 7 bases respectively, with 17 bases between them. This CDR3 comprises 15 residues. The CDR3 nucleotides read TGTGCCAGCAGCTCCTTCGGGGGGGAAAGGCAGCCCCAGCATTTT. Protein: CASSSFGGERQPQHF.

The chain's CDR3 is CASSRGGRAYEQYF. In DNA, the CDR3 is TGCGCCAGCAGTCGGGGCGGGAGGGCCTACGAGCAGTACTTC. J is TRBJ2-7 and V is TRBV5-1, with 9 nucleotides matching TRBD2. CDR3 length: 14 residues. V shed 5 bases, J shed 2 bases, and the junction held 5 bases outside the gene matches. CDR1 is SGHRS and CDR2 is YFSETQ in the germline V gene.